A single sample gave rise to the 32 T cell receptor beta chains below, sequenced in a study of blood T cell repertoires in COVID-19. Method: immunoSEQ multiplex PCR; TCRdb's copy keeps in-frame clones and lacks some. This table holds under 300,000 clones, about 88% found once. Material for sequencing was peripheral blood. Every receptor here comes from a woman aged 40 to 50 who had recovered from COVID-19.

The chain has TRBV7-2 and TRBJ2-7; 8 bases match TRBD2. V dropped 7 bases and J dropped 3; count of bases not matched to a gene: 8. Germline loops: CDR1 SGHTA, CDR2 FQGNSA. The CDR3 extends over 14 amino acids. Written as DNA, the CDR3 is TGTGCCAGCAAATCATACGGGGGGGTCTACGAGCAGTACTTC. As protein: CASKSYGGVYEQYF.

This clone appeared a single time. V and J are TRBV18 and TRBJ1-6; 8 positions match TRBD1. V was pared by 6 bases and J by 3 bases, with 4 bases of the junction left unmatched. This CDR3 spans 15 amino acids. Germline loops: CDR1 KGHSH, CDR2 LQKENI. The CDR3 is CASSPDRGYNSPLHF. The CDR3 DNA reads TGTGCCAGCTCCCCCGACAGGGGCTATAATTCACCCCTCCACTTT. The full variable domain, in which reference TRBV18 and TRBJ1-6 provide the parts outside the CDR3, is NAGVMQNPRHLVRRRGQEARLRCSPMKGHSHVYWYRQLPEEGLKFMVYLQKENIIDESGMPKERFSAEFPKEGPSILRIQQVVRGDSAAYFCASSPDRGYNSPLHFGNGTRLTVT.

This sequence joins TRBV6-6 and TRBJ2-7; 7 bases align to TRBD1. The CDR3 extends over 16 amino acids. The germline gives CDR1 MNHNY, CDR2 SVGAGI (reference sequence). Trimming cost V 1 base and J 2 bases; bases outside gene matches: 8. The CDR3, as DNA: TGTGCCAGCAGTTACTTTCGACAGGGACCTACCTACGAGCAGTACTTC. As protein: CASSYFRQGPTYEQYF.

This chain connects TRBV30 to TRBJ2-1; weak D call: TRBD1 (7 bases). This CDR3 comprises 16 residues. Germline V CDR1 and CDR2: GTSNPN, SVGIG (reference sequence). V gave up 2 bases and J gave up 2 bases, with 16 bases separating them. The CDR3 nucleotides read TGTGCCTGGAGTAAGAGACAGGGACTCACCTACAATGAGCAGTTCTTC. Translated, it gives CAWSKRQGLTYNEQFF.

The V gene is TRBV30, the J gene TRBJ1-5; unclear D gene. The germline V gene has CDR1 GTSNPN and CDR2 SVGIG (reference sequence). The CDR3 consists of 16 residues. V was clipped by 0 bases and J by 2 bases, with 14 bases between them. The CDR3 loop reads CAWSVLTVQGNQPQHF. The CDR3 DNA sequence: TGTGCCTGGAGTGTACTCACCGTCCAGGGCAATCAGCCCCAGCATTTT.

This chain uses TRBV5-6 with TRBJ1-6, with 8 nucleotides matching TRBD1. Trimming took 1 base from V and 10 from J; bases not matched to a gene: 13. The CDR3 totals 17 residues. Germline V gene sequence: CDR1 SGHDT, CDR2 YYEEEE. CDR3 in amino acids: CASSLLLTDRDGSPLHF. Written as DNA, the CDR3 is TGTGCCAGCAGCTTGCTTCTCACGGACAGGGACGGCTCACCCCTCCACTTT.

CDR3 nucleotides: TGTGCCAGCAGTTCCCCTTCTGCAGGGCCTACAGATACGCAGTATTTT. It specifies CASSSPSAGPTDTQYF. The chain has TRBV28 and TRBJ2-3; TRBD1 is a possible D gene (5 bases). Trimming took off 4 bases at V and 3 bases at J, with 17 bases between the two ends. The CDR3 is made up of 16 amino acids. Germline CDR1 is MDHEN and CDR2 is SYDVKM.

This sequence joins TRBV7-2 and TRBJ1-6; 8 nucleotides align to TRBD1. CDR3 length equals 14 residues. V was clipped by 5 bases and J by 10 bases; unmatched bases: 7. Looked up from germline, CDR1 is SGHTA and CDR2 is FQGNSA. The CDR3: CASSDRGWGSPLHF. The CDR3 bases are TGTGCCAGCAGCGACAGGGGCTGGGGATCACCCCTCCACTTT.

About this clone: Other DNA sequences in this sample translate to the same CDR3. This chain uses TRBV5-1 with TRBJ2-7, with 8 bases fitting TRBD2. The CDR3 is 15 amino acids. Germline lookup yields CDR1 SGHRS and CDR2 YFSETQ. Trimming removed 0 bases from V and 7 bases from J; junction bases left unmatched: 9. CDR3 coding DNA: TGCGCCAGCAGCTTGGCCGGGGGGGGGATGATAGAGCAGTACTTC. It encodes CASSLAGGGMIEQYF.

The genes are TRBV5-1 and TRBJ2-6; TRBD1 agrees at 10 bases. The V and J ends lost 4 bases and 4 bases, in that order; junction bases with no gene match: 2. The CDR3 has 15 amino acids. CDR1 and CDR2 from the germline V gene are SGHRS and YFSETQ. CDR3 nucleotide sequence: TGCGCCAGCAGCGGGACAGGGGCCGGGGCCAACGTCCTGACTTTC. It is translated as CASSGTGAGANVLTF. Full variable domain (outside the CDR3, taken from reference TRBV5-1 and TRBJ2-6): KAGVTQTPRYLIKTRGQQVTLSCSPISGHRSVSWYQQTPGQGLQFLFEYFSETQRNKGNFPGRFSGRQFSNSRSEMNVSTLELGDSALYLCASSGTGAGANVLTFGAGSRLTVL.

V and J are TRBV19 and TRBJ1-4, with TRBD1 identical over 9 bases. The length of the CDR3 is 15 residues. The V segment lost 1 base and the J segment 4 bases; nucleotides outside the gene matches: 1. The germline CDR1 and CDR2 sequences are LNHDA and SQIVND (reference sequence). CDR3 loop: CASSIAGQGNEKLFF. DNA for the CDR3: TGTGCCAGTAGTATAGCGGGACAGGGTAATGAAAAACTGTTTTTT.

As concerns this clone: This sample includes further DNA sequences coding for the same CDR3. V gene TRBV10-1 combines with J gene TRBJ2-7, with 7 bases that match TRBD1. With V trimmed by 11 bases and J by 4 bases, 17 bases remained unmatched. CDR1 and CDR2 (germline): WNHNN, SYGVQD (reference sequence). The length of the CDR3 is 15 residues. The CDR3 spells CAQRLRQGSSYEQYF. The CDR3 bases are TGCGCCCAGCGATTGAGACAGGGTAGCTCTTACGAGCAGTACTTC.

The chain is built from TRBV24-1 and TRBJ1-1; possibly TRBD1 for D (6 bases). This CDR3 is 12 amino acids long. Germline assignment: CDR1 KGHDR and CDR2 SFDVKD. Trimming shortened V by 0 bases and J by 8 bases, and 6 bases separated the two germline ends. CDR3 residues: CATSDLQGEAFF. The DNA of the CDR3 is TGTGCCACCAGTGATTTGCAGGGGGAAGCTTTCTTT.

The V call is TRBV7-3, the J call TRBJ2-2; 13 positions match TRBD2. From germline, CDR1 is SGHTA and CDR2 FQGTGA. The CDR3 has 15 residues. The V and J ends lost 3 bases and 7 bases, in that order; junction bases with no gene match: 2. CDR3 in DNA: TGTGCCAGCAGCTTGGGACTAGCGGGACACGGGGAGCTGTTTTTT. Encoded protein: CASSLGLAGHGELFF.

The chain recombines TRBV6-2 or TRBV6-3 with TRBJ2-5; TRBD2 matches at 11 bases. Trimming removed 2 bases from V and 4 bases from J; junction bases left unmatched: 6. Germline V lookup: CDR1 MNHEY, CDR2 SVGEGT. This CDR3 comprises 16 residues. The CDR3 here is CASSYTGLAGRETQYF. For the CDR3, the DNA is TGTGCCAGCAGTTACACCGGACTAGCGGGTCGAGAGACCCAGTACTTC.

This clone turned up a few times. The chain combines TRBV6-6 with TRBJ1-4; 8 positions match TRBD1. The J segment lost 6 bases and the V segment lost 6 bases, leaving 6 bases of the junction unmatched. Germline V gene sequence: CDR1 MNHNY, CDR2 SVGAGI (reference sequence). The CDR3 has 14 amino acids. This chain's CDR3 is CASRTQGGDEKLFF. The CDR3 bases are TGTGCCAGCAGAACACAGGGGGGGGATGAAAAACTGTTTTTT.

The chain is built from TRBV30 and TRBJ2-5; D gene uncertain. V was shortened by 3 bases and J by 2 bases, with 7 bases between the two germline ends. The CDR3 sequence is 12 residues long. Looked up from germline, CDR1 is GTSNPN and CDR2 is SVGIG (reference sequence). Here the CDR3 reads CAWSHRQETQYF. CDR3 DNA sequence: TGTGCCTGGAGCCACAGACAAGAGACCCAGTACTTC. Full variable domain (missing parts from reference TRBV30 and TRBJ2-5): SQTIHQWPATLVQPVGSPLSLECTVEGTSNPNLYWYRQAAGRGLQLLFYSVGIGQISSEVPQNLSASRPQDRQFILSSKKLLLSDSGFYLCAWSHRQETQYFGPGTRLLVL.

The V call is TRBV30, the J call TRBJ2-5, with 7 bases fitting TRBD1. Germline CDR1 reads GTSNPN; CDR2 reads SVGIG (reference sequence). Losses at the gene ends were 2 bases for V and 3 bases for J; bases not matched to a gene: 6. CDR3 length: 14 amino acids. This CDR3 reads CAWSRDRVEETQYF. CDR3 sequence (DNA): TGTGCCTGGAGTAGAGACAGGGTTGAAGAGACCCAGTACTTC.

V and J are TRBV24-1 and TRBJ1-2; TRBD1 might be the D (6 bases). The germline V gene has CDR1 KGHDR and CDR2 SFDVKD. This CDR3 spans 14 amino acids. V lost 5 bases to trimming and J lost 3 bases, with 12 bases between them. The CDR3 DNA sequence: TGTGCCACCAGTGCAGAGGGACATGACTATGGCTACACCTTC. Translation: CATSAEGHDYGYTF.

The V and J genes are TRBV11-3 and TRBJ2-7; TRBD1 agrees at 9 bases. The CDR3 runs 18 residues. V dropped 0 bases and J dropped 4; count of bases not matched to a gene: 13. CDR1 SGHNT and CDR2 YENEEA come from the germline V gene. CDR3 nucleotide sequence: TGTGCCAGCAGCTTAGATTCCGGCTTTGCGACAGGGGGTTACGAGCAGTACTTC. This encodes CASSLDSGFATGGYEQYF.

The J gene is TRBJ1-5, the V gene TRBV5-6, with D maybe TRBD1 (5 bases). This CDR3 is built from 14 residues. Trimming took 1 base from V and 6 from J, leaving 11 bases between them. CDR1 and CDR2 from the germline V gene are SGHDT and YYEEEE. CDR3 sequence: CASSLSRDGQPQHF. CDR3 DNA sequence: TGTGCCAGCAGCTTGTCGCGGGACGGTCAGCCCCAGCATTTT.

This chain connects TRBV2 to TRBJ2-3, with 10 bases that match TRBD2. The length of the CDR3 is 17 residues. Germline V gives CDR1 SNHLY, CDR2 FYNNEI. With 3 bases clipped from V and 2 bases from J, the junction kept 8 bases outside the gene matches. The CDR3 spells CASSDKRTSGPTDTQYF. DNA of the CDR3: TGTGCCAGCAGTGACAAAAGGACTAGCGGTCCCACAGATACGCAGTATTTT.

The CDR3 spells CASSSGQDTEAFF. CDR3 sequence (DNA): TGTGCCAGCAGCTCCGGACAGGACACTGAAGCTTTCTTT. This chain joins TRBV7-9 and TRBJ1-1, with 7 bases identical to TRBD1. Germline values: CDR1 SEHNR, CDR2 FQNEAQ (reference sequence). CDR3 size: 13 residues. The ends lost 4 bases at V and 3 bases at J; junction bases unmatched: 2.

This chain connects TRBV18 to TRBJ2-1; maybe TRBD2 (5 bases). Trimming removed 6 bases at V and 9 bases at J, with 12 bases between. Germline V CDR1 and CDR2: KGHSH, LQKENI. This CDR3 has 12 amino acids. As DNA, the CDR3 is TGTGCCAGCTCTTCCACCGCGGGTGAGCAGTTCTTC. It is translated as CASSSTAGEQFF. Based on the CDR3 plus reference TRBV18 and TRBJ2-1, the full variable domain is NAGVMQNPRHLVRRRGQEARLRCSPMKGHSHVYWYRQLPEEGLKFMVYLQKENIIDESGMPKERFSAEFPKEGPSILRIQQVVRGDSAAYFCASSSTAGEQFFGPGTRLTVL.

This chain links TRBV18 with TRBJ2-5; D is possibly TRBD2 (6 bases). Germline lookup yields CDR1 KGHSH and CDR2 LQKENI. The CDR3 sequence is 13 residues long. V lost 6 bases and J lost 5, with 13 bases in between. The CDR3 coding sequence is TGTGCCAGCTCTCCTCGGGGGACCGAGACCCAGTACTTC. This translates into CASSPRGTETQYF.

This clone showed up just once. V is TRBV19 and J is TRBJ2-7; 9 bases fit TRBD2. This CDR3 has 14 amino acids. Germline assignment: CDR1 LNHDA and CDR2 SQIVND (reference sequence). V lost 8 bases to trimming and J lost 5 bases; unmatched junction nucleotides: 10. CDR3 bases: TGTGCCAGTGCCGAGGAGCGGGGGGCCAACGAGCAGTACTTC. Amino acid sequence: CASAEERGANEQYF.

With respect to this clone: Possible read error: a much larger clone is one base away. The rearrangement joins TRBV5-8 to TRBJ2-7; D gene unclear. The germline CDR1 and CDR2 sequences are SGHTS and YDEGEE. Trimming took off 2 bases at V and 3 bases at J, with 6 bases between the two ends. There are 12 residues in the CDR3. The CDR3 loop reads CASSLDNYEQYF. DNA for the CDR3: TGTGCCAGCAGCTTAGACAACTACGAGCAGTACTTC. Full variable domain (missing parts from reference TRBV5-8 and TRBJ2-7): EAGVTQSPTHLIKTRGQQATLRCSPISGHTSVYWYQQALGLGLQFLLWYDEGEERNRGNFPPRFSGRQFPNYSSELNVNALELEDSALYLCASSLDNYEQYFGPGTRLTVT.

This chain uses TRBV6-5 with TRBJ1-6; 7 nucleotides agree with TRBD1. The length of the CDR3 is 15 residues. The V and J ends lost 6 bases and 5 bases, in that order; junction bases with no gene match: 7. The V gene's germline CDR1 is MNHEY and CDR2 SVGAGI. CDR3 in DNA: TGTGCCAGCAGCCCCCTTGGGACAGATAATTCACCCCTCCACTTT. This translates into CASSPLGTDNSPLHF.

This chain's CDR3 is CASTSGPYNEQFF. Here the CDR3 DNA reads TGTGCCAGCACTAGCGGTCCCTACAATGAGCAGTTCTTC. This chain uses TRBV6-5 with TRBJ2-1; 7 bases are shared with TRBD2. The CDR3 covers 13 residues. With 7 bases clipped from V and 2 bases from J, the junction kept 2 bases outside the gene matches. In germline, CDR1 is MNHEY, CDR2 SVGAGI.

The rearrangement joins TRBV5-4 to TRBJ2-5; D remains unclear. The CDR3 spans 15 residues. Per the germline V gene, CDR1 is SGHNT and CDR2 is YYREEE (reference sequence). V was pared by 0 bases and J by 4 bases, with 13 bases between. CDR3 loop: CASSLVGQPGETQYF. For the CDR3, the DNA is TGTGCCAGCAGCTTGGTTGGGCAGCCCGGAGAGACCCAGTACTTC. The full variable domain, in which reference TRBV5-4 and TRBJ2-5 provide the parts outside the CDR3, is ETGVTQSPTHLIKTRGQQVTLRCSSQSGHNTVSWYQQALGQGPQFIFQYYREEENGRGNFPPRFSGLQFPNYSSELNVNALELDDSALYLCASSLVGQPGETQYFGPGTRLLVL.

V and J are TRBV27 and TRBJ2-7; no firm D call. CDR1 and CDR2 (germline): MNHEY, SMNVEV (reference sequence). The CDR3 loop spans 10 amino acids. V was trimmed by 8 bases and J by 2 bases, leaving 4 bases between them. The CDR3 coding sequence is TGTGCCAGCGGCACCTACGAGCAGTACTTC. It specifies CASGTYEQYF.

CDR3 in amino acids: CASSLRGPRAGAPNYGYTF. CDR3 sequence (DNA): TGTGCCAGCAGCTTACGCGGCCCGAGGGCAGGGGCTCCTAACTATGGCTACACCTTC. The chain has TRBV7-8 and TRBJ1-2; tentative D call: TRBD1 (6 bases). From germline, CDR1 is SGHVS and CDR2 FQNEAQ. V was shortened by 2 bases and J by 0 bases, with 22 bases between the two germline ends. The CDR3 length is 19 residues.